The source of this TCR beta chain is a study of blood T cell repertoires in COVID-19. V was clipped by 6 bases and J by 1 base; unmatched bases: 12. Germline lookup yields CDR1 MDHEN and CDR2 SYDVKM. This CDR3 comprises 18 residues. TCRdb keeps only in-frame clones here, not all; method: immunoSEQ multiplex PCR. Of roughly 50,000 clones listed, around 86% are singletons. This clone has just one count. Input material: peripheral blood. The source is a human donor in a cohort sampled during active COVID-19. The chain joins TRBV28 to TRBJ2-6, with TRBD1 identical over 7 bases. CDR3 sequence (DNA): TGTGCCAGCAGCCCAGGGGACAGTTATAATTCTGGGGCCAACGTCCTGACTTTC. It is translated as CASSPGDSYNSGANVLTF. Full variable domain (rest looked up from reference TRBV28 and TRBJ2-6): DVKVTQSSRYLVKRTGEKVFLECVQDMDHENMFWYRQDPGLGLRLIYFSYDVKMKEKGDIPEGYSVSREKKERFSLILESASTNQTSMYLCASSPGDSYNSGANVLTFGAGSRLTVL.